Sequencing of this TCR beta chain was carried out in a study of T cells after yellow fever vaccination. Regarding the study as a whole: Though weaker, the secondary response peaked faster, on day 5 versus 15.

Germline V lookup: CDR1 SGDLS, CDR2 YYNGEE. V was pared by 0 bases and J by 8 bases, with 5 bases of the junction left unmatched. CDR3 length: 15 amino acids. TCRdb processed the 5' RACE reads anew with MiXCR; each CDR3 protein has one entry. The sample lists some 240,000 distinct CDR3 sequences, about 3.9% occurring once. A note on this clonotype: The antigen is not known.

This TCR was sampled from a young man who received the YFV17D yellow fever vaccine. Material: PBMCs, obtained 15 days after the yellow fever booster vaccination. The chain uses TRBV9 and TRBJ1-6, with TRBD1 identical over 7 bases. The CDR3: CASSVGGGDDSPLHF. The CDR3 nucleotides are TGTGCCAGCAGCGTAGGAGGGGGCGATGATTCACCCCTCCACTTT.